A single sample is the source of the 24 T cell receptor beta chains below, sequenced in a study of blood T cell repertoires in COVID-19. Some clones are missing from TCRdb's copy, which holds only in-frame ones; the method was immunoSEQ multiplex PCR. The sample contains approximately 83,000 clones, roughly 79% of which appear only once. The sequencing input was peripheral blood. These receptors were collected from an elderly woman with acute or convalescent COVID-19.

The chain employs TRBV7-8 and TRBJ1-3; possible D gene TRBD1, 5 bases. CDR3 length: 15 residues. Germline V gene data show CDR1 as SGHVS and CDR2 as FQNEAQ. Trimming took off 1 base at V and 1 base at J, with 8 bases between the two ends. In DNA, the CDR3 is TGTGCCAGCAGCTTAGGACAGTCTTCTGGAAACACCATATATTTT. This sequence encodes CASSLGQSSGNTIYF.

The gene calls are TRBV5-6 and TRBJ1-1; 12 bases agree with TRBD1. V was clipped by 3 bases and J by 7 bases; unmatched bases: 7. Per the germline V gene, CDR1 is SGHDT and CDR2 is YYEEEE. This CDR3 contains 15 residues. The CDR3 spells CASSSRGQGAIEAFF. CDR3 nucleotide sequence: TGTGCCAGCAGCTCCCGGGGACAGGGGGCGATTGAAGCTTTCTTT.

This rearrangement joins TRBV2 to TRBJ1-4, with 7 nucleotides matching TRBD1. The V gene end was trimmed by 4 bases and the J gene end by 0 bases; junction bases not matched to a gene: 8. Germline values: CDR1 SNHLY, CDR2 FYNNEI. The CDR3 covers 17 residues. CDR3 nucleotide sequence: TGTGCCAGCAGTGGCGGGACAGTATTCGCAACTAATGAAAAACTGTTTTTT. It is translated as CASSGGTVFATNEKLFF.

In its sample, this clone was seen once. V and J are TRBV7-2 and TRBJ2-3, with D tentatively TRBD2 (6 bases). V shed 4 bases and J shed 0 bases, with 8 bases lying between them. Germline lookup yields CDR1 SGHTA and CDR2 FQGNSA. There are 14 residues in the CDR3. The CDR3 DNA reads as TGTGCCAGCAGCTCCGGGGGTAGCACAGATACGCAGTATTTT. Amino acids: CASSSGGSTDTQYF. Full variable domain (remainder filled in from reference TRBV7-2 and TRBJ2-3): GAGVSQSPSNKVTEKGKDVELRCDPISGHTALYWYRQSLGQGLEFLIYFQGNSAPDKSGLPSDRFSAERTGGSVSTLTIQRTQQEDSAVYLCASSSGGSTDTQYFGPGTRLTVL.

This clone was detected only a few times. The chain uses TRBV4-2 and TRBJ2-7, with D tentatively TRBD2 (5 bases). The CDR3 length is 15 residues. The ends were cut back, 3 bases at V and 0 bases at J, with 12 bases in the middle. The germline CDR1 and CDR2 sequences are LGHNA and YNFKEQ. CDR3 coding DNA: TGTGCCAGCAGCCAGACCCAAGACTACTCCTACGAGCAGTACTTC. This sequence encodes CASSQTQDYSYEQYF.

This clone was recorded a few times. The rearrangement joins TRBV18 to TRBJ1-1; D is ambiguous. The length of the CDR3 is 12 residues. V was cut by 1 base and J by 8 bases, with 8 bases left in between. From germline, CDR1 is KGHSH and CDR2 LQKENI. This chain's CDR3 is CASSPQSTEAFF. The CDR3 DNA reads TGTGCCAGCTCACCACAGAGTACGGAAGCTTTCTTT. The full variable domain, its missing parts supplied by reference TRBV18 and TRBJ1-1, is NAGVMQNPRHLVRRRGQEARLRCSPMKGHSHVYWYRQLPEEGLKFMVYLQKENIIDESGMPKERFSAEFPKEGPSILRIQQVVRGDSAAYFCASSPQSTEAFFGQGTRLTVV.

This clone has a handful of counts. This chain uses TRBV27 with TRBJ2-3, with D tentatively TRBD2 (6 bases). Trimming shortened V by 2 bases and J by 5 bases, and 14 bases separated the two germline ends. Germline-derived CDR1 and CDR2 are MNHEY and SMNVEV (reference sequence). The CDR3 is 15 amino acids. The CDR3 DNA sequence: TGTGCCAGCAGTTTAGATGTTCAGGGAGGAGATACGCAGTATTTT. Its protein product is CASSLDVQGGDTQYF.

This clone was observed a single time. This chain connects TRBV7-2 to TRBJ1-4, with 7 bases identical to TRBD1. Trimming removed 1 base from V and 6 bases from J; junction bases left unmatched: 8. The germline gives CDR1 SGHTA, CDR2 FQGNSA. The CDR3 loop spans 16 amino acids. The CDR3 sequence: CASSLDGKGAYEKLFF. For the CDR3, the DNA is TGTGCCAGCAGCTTAGACGGCAAGGGGGCTTATGAAAAACTGTTTTTT.

V usage is TRBV7-9 and J usage is TRBJ1-2, with 7 bases aligning to TRBD1. Trimming removed 3 bases from V and 6 bases from J; junction bases left unmatched: 13. Germline V gene lookup returns CDR1 SEHNR and CDR2 FQNEAQ (reference sequence). The CDR3 has 16 amino acids. The CDR3 coding sequence is TGTGCCAGCAGCTTTCTGGGACAGCTGGGTGGGGATGGCTACACCTTC. Amino acids: CASSFLGQLGGDGYTF.

The chain links TRBV6-6 to TRBJ2-3; 7 bases are a match to TRBD1. V lost 5 bases to trimming and J lost 7 bases; unmatched junction nucleotides: 3. Per the germline V gene, CDR1 is MNHNY and CDR2 is SVGAGI (reference sequence). CDR3 length: 12 amino acids. The DNA of the CDR3 is TGTGCCAGCAGTCCCAGGGGGTATACGCAGTATTTT. Protein product: CASSPRGYTQYF.

The chain carries TRBV15 and TRBJ2-1, with 10 bases identical to TRBD2. CDR1 is LNHNV, CDR2 YYDKDF, per germline (reference sequence). This CDR3 has 16 amino acids. V dropped 4 bases and J dropped 8; count of bases not matched to a gene: 11. The CDR3 reads CATSKGTLAGDHEQFF. In DNA form, the CDR3 reads TGTGCCACCAGCAAGGGGACTCTAGCGGGAGATCATGAGCAGTTCTTC.

The chain couples TRBV4-1 to TRBJ2-3; D perhaps matches TRBD2 (6 bases). Germline V CDR1 and CDR2: MGHRA, YSYEKL. V was clipped by 1 base and J by 4 bases, with 15 bases between them. The CDR3 is made up of 16 amino acids. This CDR3 reads CASSQGATRGPDTQYF. The DNA of the CDR3 is TGCGCCAGCAGCCAAGGAGCGACTAGGGGCCCAGATACGCAGTATTTT.

As DNA, the CDR3 is TGTGCCAGCAGCTTGACCGGGGGGCCTAGCAATCAGCCCCAGCATTTT. This translates into CASSLTGGPSNQPQHF. The chain recombines TRBV11-3 with TRBJ1-5, with a weak D call TRBD1 (6 bases). The CDR3 consists of 16 residues. V was clipped by 3 bases and J by 0 bases, with 12 bases between them. Germline V lookup: CDR1 SGHNT, CDR2 YENEEA.

The table lists this clone with a count of one. The V and J genes are TRBV5-1 and TRBJ1-4; 8 nucleotides match TRBD1. Germline V gene data show CDR1 as SGHRS and CDR2 as YFSETQ. CDR3 length equals 15 residues. Trimming took 4 bases from V and 4 from J; bases not matched to a gene: 6. CDR3 loop: CASSITGGNNEKLFF. The CDR3 bases are TGCGCCAGCAGCATAACAGGGGGAAATAATGAAAAACTGTTTTTT.

This clone was seen just once. The V gene is TRBV28, the J gene TRBJ1-2, with unresolved D. Trimming removed 2 bases from V and 3 bases from J, with 4 bases in between. The CDR3 is made up of 12 amino acids. Germline V CDR1 and CDR2: MDHEN, SYDVKM. The CDR3 is CASSLGHYGYTF. CDR3 bases: TGTGCCAGCAGTTTAGGGCACTATGGCTACACCTTC.

The chain joins TRBV15 to TRBJ2-1; TRBD1 is a possible D gene (6 bases). V was pared by 5 bases and J by 0 bases, with 14 bases between. This CDR3 contains 16 residues. CDR1 and CDR2 from the germline V gene are LNHNV and YYDKDF (reference sequence). The CDR3 DNA reads TGTGCCACCAGCTTGCAGGGGAAAAGCTCCTACAATGAGCAGTTCTTC. Translated, it gives CATSLQGKSSYNEQFF.

The rearrangement joins TRBV7-2 to TRBJ1-6, with D perhaps TRBD1 (6 bases). Germline V gene lookup returns CDR1 SGHTA and CDR2 FQGNSA. V gave up 2 bases and J gave up 9 bases, with 8 bases separating them. This CDR3 has 13 residues. CDR3 DNA sequence: TGTGCCAGCAGCTTACAACAGGGTTCACCCCTCCACTTT. Protein: CASSLQQGSPLHF. The whole variable domain, filled in from reference TRBV7-2 and TRBJ1-6, reads GAGVSQSPSNKVTEKGKDVELRCDPISGHTALYWYRQSLGQGLEFLIYFQGNSAPDKSGLPSDRFSAERTGGSVSTLTIQRTQQEDSAVYLCASSLQQGSPLHFGNGTRLTVT.

The V gene is TRBV5-8, the J gene TRBJ1-6; D call uncertain. The CDR3 loop spans 12 amino acids. Trimming pared 0 bases from V and 11 bases from J, leaving 6 bases between. Germline lookup yields CDR1 SGHTS and CDR2 YDEGEE. As DNA, the CDR3 is TGTGCCAGCAGCTTGGGTGGGCCACCCCTCCACTTT. Translating gives CASSLGGPPLHF. The entire variable domain, with the rest obtained from reference TRBV5-8 and TRBJ1-6, is as follows: EAGVTQSPTHLIKTRGQQATLRCSPISGHTSVYWYQQALGLGLQFLLWYDEGEERNRGNFPPRFSGRQFPNYSSELNVNALELEDSALYLCASSLGGPPLHFGNGTRLTVT.

This clone occurred a few times. J is TRBJ2-2 and V is TRBV11-1; 7 nucleotides line up with TRBD1. Losses at the gene ends were 2 bases for V and 6 bases for J; bases not matched to a gene: 6. The germline V gene has CDR1 SGHAT and CDR2 FQDESV (reference sequence). CDR3 length: 15 residues. The CDR3 reads CASSLNRGGAGELFF. The CDR3 bases are TGTGCCAGCAGCTTAAACAGGGGTGGGGCCGGGGAGCTGTTTTTT.

The CDR3 bases are TGTGCCTGGTCCCGACAGGGGACTGAAAAACTGTTTTTT. The encoded protein is CAWSRQGTEKLFF. The chain joins TRBV30 to TRBJ1-4; 8 bases agree with TRBD1. Germline lookup yields CDR1 GTSNPN and CDR2 SVGIG (reference sequence). J lost 7 bases, V lost 5 bases, and 6 bases had no gene match. The CDR3 is made up of 13 amino acids.

This clone was recorded a few times. This rearrangement joins TRBV12-3 or TRBV12-4 to TRBJ1-2; D unclear. The CDR3 covers 11 residues. The germline V and J ends were trimmed by 3 bases and 7 bases, with 6 bases remaining between them. DNA of the CDR3: TGTGCCAGCAGTTTCCGGGGTGGCTACACCTTC. As protein: CASSFRGGYTF.

This chain connects TRBV19 to TRBJ1-5; TRBD1 might be the D (6 bases). Looked up from germline, CDR1 is LNHDA and CDR2 is SQIVND (reference sequence). V was clipped by 8 bases and J by 3 bases, with 11 bases between them. The CDR3 runs 13 residues. In DNA, the CDR3 is TGTGCCAGTGGAGGGGGGGTCAATCAGCCCCAGCATTTT. This gives the protein CASGGGVNQPQHF.

In nucleotides, the CDR3 is TGTGCCAGCAGCTTAACGTATCCAGGGCAGACCGGGGAGCTGTTTTTT. Translation: CASSLTYPGQTGELFF. V usage is TRBV7-3 and J usage is TRBJ2-2, with D maybe TRBD1 (5 bases). Germline-derived CDR1 and CDR2 are SGHTA and FQGTGA. The ends were cut back, 0 bases at V and 5 bases at J, with 13 bases in the middle. This CDR3 region has 16 residues.

The CDR3 bases are TGCGCCAGCAGCCAAGATATCAGGGGGGCTTACGGGGAGCTGTTTTTT. Protein product: CASSQDIRGAYGELFF. The chain joins TRBV4-3 to TRBJ2-2, with D tentatively TRBD1 (7 bases). This CDR3 has 16 residues. Germline V gene lookup returns CDR1 LGHNA and CDR2 YSLEER. V shed 0 bases and J shed 7 bases, with 15 bases lying between them.